Each of the 10 T cell receptor beta chains below was sequenced from the same sample in a study of cytomegalovirus exposure and HLA in healthy donors. The PCR employed 60 Vbeta primers together with 13 Jbeta primers. Libraries were prepared by immunoSEQ multiplex PCR; TCRdb keeps only in-frame clonotypes and omits some of them. In the table there are under 200,000 clones, 75% of which are singletons. The material sequenced was PBMCs. These receptor sequences come from a woman aged 45-60 years in good health and CMV-seropositive.

The rearrangement joins TRBV5-8 to TRBJ2-7, with D tentatively TRBD2 (6 bases). The V gene's germline CDR1 is SGHTS and CDR2 YDEGEE. V was pared by 3 bases and J by 6 bases, with 13 bases between. This CDR3 spans 13 amino acids. The CDR3 bases are TGTGCCAGCAGCTCGGGACTGCTAAGCGAGCAGTACTTC. Translating gives CASSSGLLSEQYF.

The chain has TRBV7-3 and TRBJ2-1; 8 nucleotides line up with TRBD1. J lost 2 bases, V lost 2 bases, and 2 bases had no gene match. The germline V gene encodes CDR1 SGHTA and CDR2 FQGTGA. CDR3 length: 15 amino acids. CDR3 nucleotides: TGTGCCAGCAGCTTAGGACAGGGCCCCTACAATGAGCAGTTCTTC. It codes for CASSLGQGPYNEQFF.

The rearrangement uses TRBV2 and TRBJ2-3; D remains unclear. V was cut by 2 bases and J by 2 bases, with 8 bases left in between. Germline CDR1 and CDR2: SNHLY and FYNNEI. The CDR3 has 14 amino acids. The CDR3 reads CASSELQITDTQYF. CDR3 DNA sequence: TGTGCCAGCAGTGAACTACAGATCACAGATACGCAGTATTTT. The full variable domain, with the rest looked up from reference TRBV2 and TRBJ2-3, is EPEVTQTPSHQVTQMGQEVILRCVPISNHLYFYWYRQILGQKVEFLVSFYNNEISEKSEIFDDQFSVERPDGSNFTLKIRSTKLEDSAMYFCASSELQITDTQYFGPGTRLTVL.

The V and J genes are TRBV6-5 and TRBJ1-2; D uncertain. CDR3 length: 11 amino acids. The ends were cut back, 6 bases at V and 3 bases at J, with 5 bases in the middle. Germline CDR1 is MNHEY and CDR2 is SVGAGI. The chain's CDR3 is CASRRDYGYTF. The CDR3, as DNA: TGTGCCAGCAGGAGAGACTATGGCTACACCTTC.

The J gene is TRBJ1-3, the V gene TRBV5-8, with a weak D call TRBD1 (5 bases). Germline assignment: CDR1 SGHTS and CDR2 YDEGEE. V was cut by 2 bases and J by 4 bases, with 10 bases left in between. The CDR3 has 14 amino acids. The CDR3 loop is CASSFRVSGNTIYF. Written as DNA, the CDR3 is TGTGCCAGCAGCTTCAGGGTGTCCGGAAACACCATATATTTT. The whole variable domain, remainder taken from reference TRBV5-8 and TRBJ1-3, is EAGVTQSPTHLIKTRGQQATLRCSPISGHTSVYWYQQALGLGLQFLLWYDEGEERNRGNFPPRFSGRQFPNYSSELNVNALELEDSALYLCASSFRVSGNTIYFGEGSWLTVV.

The chain joins TRBV2 to TRBJ1-1, with D perhaps matching TRBD1 (5 bases). V was trimmed by 6 bases and J by 5 bases, leaving 13 bases between them. Germline V gene lookup returns CDR1 SNHLY and CDR2 FYNNEI. CDR3 length: 13 residues. CDR3 sequence (DNA): TGTGCCAGCAGGTTACAGGAGTCTACTGAAGCTTTCTTT. Translation: CASRLQESTEAFF.

V usage is TRBV10-2 and J usage is TRBJ2-3; 7 nucleotides align to TRBD1. This CDR3 contains 13 residues. V trimming: 8 bases; J trimming: 2 bases; junction bases outside the gene matches: 4. The germline gives CDR1 WSHSY, CDR2 SAAADI. In DNA, the CDR3 is TGCGCCAGCGGGGACAGCTCCACAGATACGCAGTATTTT. Translation: CASGDSSTDTQYF.

The chain links TRBV7-8 to TRBJ1-2; 8 bases align to TRBD1. J lost 7 bases, V lost 1 base, and 5 bases had no gene match. The germline CDR1 and CDR2 sequences are SGHVS and FQNEAQ. This CDR3 is 14 amino acids long. The CDR3 loop is CASSLGRQGSGYTF. CDR3 in DNA: TGTGCCAGCAGCTTAGGACGACAGGGGAGTGGCTACACCTTC.

As to this clone: The sample has other DNA sequences that encode this CDR3 too. The rearrangement joins TRBV7-8 to TRBJ1-5, with D hard to call. The CDR3 covers 13 residues. Germline V lookup: CDR1 SGHVS, CDR2 FQNEAQ. Deletions cut 1 base from V and 6 bases from J, with 7 bases between. The CDR3 DNA is TGTGCCAGCAGCTTAGAAGAGGGTCAGCCCCAGCATTTT. Translating gives CASSLEEGQPQHF.

This chain joins TRBV10-1 and TRBJ2-2; 12 bases match TRBD1. V shed 10 bases and J 6 bases; nucleotides not matched to a gene: 6. This CDR3 region has 14 residues. Germline V gene lookup returns CDR1 WNHNN and CDR2 SYGVQD (reference sequence). CDR3 region: CATGTGGDAGELFF. CDR3 sequence (DNA): TGCGCCACCGGGACAGGGGGCGACGCCGGGGAGCTGTTTTTT.